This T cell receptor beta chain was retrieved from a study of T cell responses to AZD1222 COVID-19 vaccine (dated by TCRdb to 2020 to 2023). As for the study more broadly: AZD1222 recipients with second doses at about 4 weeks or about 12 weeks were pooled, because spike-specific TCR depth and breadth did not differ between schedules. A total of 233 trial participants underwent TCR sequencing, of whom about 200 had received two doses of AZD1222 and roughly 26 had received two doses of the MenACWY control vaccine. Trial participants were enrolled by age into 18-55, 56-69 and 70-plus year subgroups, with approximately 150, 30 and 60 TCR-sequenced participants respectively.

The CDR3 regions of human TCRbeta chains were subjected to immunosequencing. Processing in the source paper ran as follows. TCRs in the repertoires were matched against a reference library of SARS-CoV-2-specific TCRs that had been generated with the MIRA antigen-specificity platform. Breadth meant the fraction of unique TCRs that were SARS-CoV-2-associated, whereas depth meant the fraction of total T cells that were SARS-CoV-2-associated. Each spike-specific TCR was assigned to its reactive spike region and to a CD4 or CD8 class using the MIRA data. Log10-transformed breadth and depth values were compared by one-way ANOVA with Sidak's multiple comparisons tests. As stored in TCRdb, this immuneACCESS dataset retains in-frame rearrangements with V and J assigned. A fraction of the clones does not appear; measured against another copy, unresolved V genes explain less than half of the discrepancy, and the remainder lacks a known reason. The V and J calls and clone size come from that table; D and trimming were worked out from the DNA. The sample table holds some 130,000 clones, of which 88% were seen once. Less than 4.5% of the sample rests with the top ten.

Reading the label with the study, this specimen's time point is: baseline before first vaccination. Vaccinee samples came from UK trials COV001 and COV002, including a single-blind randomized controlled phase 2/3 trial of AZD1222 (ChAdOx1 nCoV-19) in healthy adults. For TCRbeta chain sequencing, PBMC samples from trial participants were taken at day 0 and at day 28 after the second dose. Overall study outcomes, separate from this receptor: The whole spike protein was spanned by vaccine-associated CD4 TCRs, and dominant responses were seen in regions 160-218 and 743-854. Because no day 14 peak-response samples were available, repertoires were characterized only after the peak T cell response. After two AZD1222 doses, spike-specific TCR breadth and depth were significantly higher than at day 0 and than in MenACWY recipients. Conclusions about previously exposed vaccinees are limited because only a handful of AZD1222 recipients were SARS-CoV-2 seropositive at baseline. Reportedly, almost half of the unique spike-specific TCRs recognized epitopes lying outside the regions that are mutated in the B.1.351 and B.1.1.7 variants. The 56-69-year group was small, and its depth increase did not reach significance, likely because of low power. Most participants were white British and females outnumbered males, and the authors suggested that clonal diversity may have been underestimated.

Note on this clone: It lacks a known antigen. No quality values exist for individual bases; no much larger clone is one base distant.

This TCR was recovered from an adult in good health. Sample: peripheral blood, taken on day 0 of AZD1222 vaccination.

The CDR3 protein sequence reads: CASSLRAGLQAGELFF. The DNA reads as follows: TGTGCCAGCAGCTTACGAGCGGGGCTTCAAGCCGGGGAGCTGTTTTTT. The V and J segments used are TRBV7-8 and TRBJ2-2; 7 central nucleotides agree with TRBD2. CDR3 length: 16 amino acids, cysteine to phenylalanine. Only the CDR3 DNA stays, 48 bases, in frame from base 1. Trimming takes 2 bases off V and 6 bases off J; junction bases not matched to a gene: 9. Based on the germline V gene, the CDR1 and CDR2 sequences are SGHVS and FQNEAQ.